This T cell receptor beta chain was recorded in a study of T cells in Graves' hyperthyroidism and ophthalmopathy. There were TCR beta CDR3 regions amplified from RNA transcripts. The TCR CDR3 was amplified in a first-round RT-PCR using the HTBI primer set. TCRdb fed the multiplex PCR reads into MiXCR, producing one record per CDR3 protein. The sample shows hundreds of thousands of distinct CDR3 sequences, around 13% of them seen only once. Trimming left V 8 bases short and J 6 bases short, with 20 bases between. The CDR3 totals 15 residues. Germline V lookup: CDR1 SNHLY, CDR2 FYNNEI. This TCR came from a woman aged 45-65 years with Graves' ophthalmopathy. The sequencing input was blood. J is TRBJ2-1 and V is TRBV2, with D perhaps TRBD1 or TRBD2 (5 bases each). This CDR3 reads CASGFGRGVTNEQFF. CDR3 nucleotides: TGTGCCAGCGGCTTTGGGAGAGGGGTCACCAATGAGCAGTTCTTC.